Below, 3 T cell receptor beta chains from the same sample are listed, as sequenced in a study of blood T cell repertoires in COVID-19. Profiling relied on immunoSEQ multiplex PCR, and the TCRdb table lists in-frame clones only, not all of them. The sample contains some 300,000 clones, approximately 89% of which appear only once. The specimen sequenced was peripheral blood. These receptors all come from a woman in her twenties or thirties who had recovered from COVID-19.

This chain connects TRBV18 to TRBJ1-6; D gene uncertain. Germline assignment: CDR1 KGHSH and CDR2 LQKENI. The CDR3 is made up of 15 amino acids. V was shortened by 3 bases and J by 8 bases, with 14 bases between the two germline ends. The CDR3 DNA reads as TGTGCCAGCTCACCCAGTGGGTTGGCGGATTCACCCCTCCACTTT. It encodes CASSPSGLADSPLHF. The entire variable domain, with the rest obtained from reference TRBV18 and TRBJ1-6, is as follows: NAGVMQNPRHLVRRRGQEARLRCSPMKGHSHVYWYRQLPEEGLKFMVYLQKENIIDESGMPKERFSAEFPKEGPSILRIQQVVRGDSAAYFCASSPSGLADSPLHFGNGTRLTVT.

The V and J genes are TRBV15 and TRBJ1-3; a weak D match, TRBD1 (5 bases). V lost 0 bases and J lost 4, with 13 bases in between. This CDR3 has 16 residues. CDR1 is LNHNV, CDR2 YYDKDF, per germline (reference sequence). CDR3 DNA sequence: TGTGCCACCAGCAGAGATTTCGCCAGGGTCGGAAACACCATATATTTT. Translating gives CATSRDFARVGNTIYF.

V and J are TRBV13 and TRBJ1-1; the match to TRBD1 covers 8 bases. With V trimmed by 5 bases and J by 4 bases, 12 bases remained unmatched. The CDR3 consists of 16 residues. Per germline, CDR1 PRHDT and CDR2 FYEKMQ (reference sequence). CDR3 coding DNA: TGTGCCAGCAGCGCCTCCAAGACAGGGGCTATCACTGAAGCTTTCTTT. Residues: CASSASKTGAITEAFF.